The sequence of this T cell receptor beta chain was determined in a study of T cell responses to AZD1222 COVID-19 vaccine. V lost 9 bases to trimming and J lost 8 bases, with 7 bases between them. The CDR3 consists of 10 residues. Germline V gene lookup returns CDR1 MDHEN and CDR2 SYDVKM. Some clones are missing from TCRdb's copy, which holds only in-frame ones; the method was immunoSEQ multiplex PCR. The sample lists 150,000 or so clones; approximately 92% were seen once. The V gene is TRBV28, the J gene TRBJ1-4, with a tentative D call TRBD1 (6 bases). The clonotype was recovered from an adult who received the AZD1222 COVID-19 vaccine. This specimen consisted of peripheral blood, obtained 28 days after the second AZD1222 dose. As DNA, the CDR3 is TGTGCCAGAGGGGGGGAAAAACTGTTTTTT. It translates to CARGGEKLFF.